This TCR beta chain was sequenced for a study of beta chain features in type 1 diabetes (dated by TCRdb to the late 2010s). Describing the broader study: Mean age, gender distribution, total cell number and subset yield were not different between patients and healthy donors. Across all samples, about 110 million sorted cells were examined, and cell number per subset correlated strongly with RNA yield. In the study, recently diagnosed type 1 diabetes patients and matched healthy donors were compared on the TCRB repertoires of their sorted circulating CD4+ T cell subsets. Regulatory and stem cell-like memory subsets were obtained from only 8 patients and roughly eight healthy donors, while naive and central memory subsets were obtained from all 30 or so donors. The full study reports these points: Naive, central memory and regulatory TCRB repertoires appeared to be more alike among patients than among healthy donors. Because small numbers of individuals were included in the HLA sub-analyses, any influence of HLA type on TCRB rearrangement was left unresolved. Fewer insertions and more nucleotide deletions at VDJ recombination sites were observed in patients with type 1 diabetes, implying thymic rearrangement abnormalities. In all four CD4+ subsets, TCRB CDR3 length was moderately but significantly shorter in type 1 diabetes patients. Because cDNA was sequenced instead of genomic DNA, highly expressing activated cells could be over-represented, though the groups showed no difference in activation or CD3 levels. PCR might favor shorter templates, but patient and control samples were amplified and corrected together, so any skew would affect both groups equally.

This clone was seen a handful of times. Its antigen is not yet known. Nothing much larger sits one base from this clone, and base qualities are not available. The High Capacity cDNA Reverse Transcription Kit was used to reverse transcribe all of the isolated RNA, meaning that expressed TCRB transcripts were what got sequenced. Deep immunoSEQ sequencing was performed on naive, central memory and regulatory T cell samples, with an average of roughly 3.3 million total reads per sample. Sorted cells were lysed in RLT buffer, and RNA was extracted using DNase-treated RNeasy Micro or Mini kits according to cell number. To prevent cross-contamination, every cell subset was processed on its own, while patient and healthy donor samples were processed together. The immunoSEQ multiplex PCR was used to amplify TCRB sequences from cDNA, yielding 87-bp fragments that span the CDR3 region. Sequencing of the amplicons was done on the Illumina HiSeq platform. The authors processed their data as follows. Synthetic template baselines were used to correct PCR bias computationally, reads within Hamming distance 2 were collapsed, and singletons that could not be merged were discarded. Reads were aligned against IMGT to assign V, D and J genes, CDR3 length and insertions or deletions at six rearrangement sites. Within each subset, clonotype counts were normalized to sorted cell number, and only after that were true diversity and Gini coefficients computed with the tcR R package. The overlap coefficient, calculated on TCRB nucleotide sequences, was used to quantify repertoire sharing. Out-of-frame TCRB sequences from naive cells were analyzed as a proxy for the pre-selection repertoire. Entries here come from immuneACCESS through TCRdb and include only in-frame sequences with V and J called. Some clones fail to appear in such tables; in the studies checked, an unresolved V gene covers under half of the shortfall, and the cause of the remainder is unknown. D and trimming come from the DNA, and the V and J calls and clone size come from that table. The sample table lists 600,000 to 700,000 clones, around an eighth of them with a count of one. Of the sample, about 0.02% is held by the ten largest clones.

Each donor gave one peripheral blood draw, averaging approximately 0.12 L, which was collected into heparinised tubes. A BD FACSAria II was used to sort naive, central memory, regulatory and stem cell-like memory CD4+ T cells with a panel that included CD45RO, CCR7, CD25, CD127, CD95 and CD27. A purity above 98% was achieved for all sorted populations. PBMCs were isolated immediately by Lymphoprep density gradient centrifugation and stained directly without culture. Samples were stained and sorted in pairs, with one healthy donor and one patient per experiment, so that batch effects were minimized. Sequenced material: naive CD4+ T cells from blood. What this sample's cell subset or site label stands for: true naive CD4+ T cells. The sequence was collected from a man younger than 30 with type 1 diabetes.

The DNA sequence is TGTGCCAGCAGCGCCGGCGACTACCAAGAGACCCAGTACTTC. The encoded protein is CASSAGDYQETQYF. Rearrangement joined TRBV7-9 to TRBJ2-5, with no D gene named confidently. Reading the germline V gene (reference sequence) gives CDR1 SEHNR and CDR2 FQNEAQ. V is cut by 5 bases and J by 0 bases, and the space between the germline ends is 10 bases. The CDR3 sequence holds 14 residues, the cysteine and phenylalanine included. Only the CDR3 part of the read is kept: 42 bases, read in frame from the first base.